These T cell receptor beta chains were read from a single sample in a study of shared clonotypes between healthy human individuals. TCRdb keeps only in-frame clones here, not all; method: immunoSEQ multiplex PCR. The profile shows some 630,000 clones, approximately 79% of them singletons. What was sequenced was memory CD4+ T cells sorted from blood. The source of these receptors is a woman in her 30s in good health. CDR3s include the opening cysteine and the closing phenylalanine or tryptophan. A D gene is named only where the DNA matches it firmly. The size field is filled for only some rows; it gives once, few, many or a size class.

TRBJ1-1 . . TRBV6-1 CASGGTRNTEAFF TGTGCCAGCGGCGGGACAAGGAACACTGAAGCTTTCTTT
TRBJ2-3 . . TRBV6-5 CASSPSLRWTDTQYF TGTGCCAGCAGTCCCAGTCTACGTTGGACAGATACGCAGTATTTT
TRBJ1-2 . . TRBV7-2 CASSYGDARTRYGYTF TGTGCCAGCAGCTACGGGGACGCGCGGACCCGCTATGGCTACACCTTC
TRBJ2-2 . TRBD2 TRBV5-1 CASSQRAGADTGELFF TGCGCCAGCAGCCAAAGAGCGGGAGCGGACACCGGGGAGCTGTTTTTT
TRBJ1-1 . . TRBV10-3 CAIRPDTNTEAFF TGTGCCATCAGGCCGGACACGAACACTGAAGCTTTCTTT
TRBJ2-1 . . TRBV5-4 CASSLGLGSHNEQFF TGTGCCAGCAGCTTGGGACTGGGTTCCCACAATGAGCAGTTCTTC
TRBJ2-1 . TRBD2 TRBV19 CASSLTGGFYNEQFF TGTGCCAGTAGTTTAACGGGAGGGTTCTACAATGAGCAGTTCTTC
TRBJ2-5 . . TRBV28 CASSGQGRTETQYF TGTGCCAGCAGCGGCCAAGGACGTACGGAGACCCAGTACTTC
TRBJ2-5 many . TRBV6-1 CASMRGMAETQYF TGTGCCAGCATGAGGGGAATGGCGGAGACCCAGTACTTC
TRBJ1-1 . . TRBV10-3 CAISESPNTEAFF TGTGCCATCAGTGAGTCCCCCAACACTGAAGCTTTCTTT
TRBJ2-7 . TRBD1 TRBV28 CASSTDRGLVASYEQYF TGTGCCAGCAGTACGGACAGGGGGCTTGTCGCTTCCTACGAGCAGTACTTC
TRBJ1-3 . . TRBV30 CAWSKGNGNTIYF TGTGCCTGGAGTAAGGGTAATGGAAACACCATATATTTT
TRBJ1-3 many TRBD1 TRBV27 CASSNDVPGGSGNTIYF TGTGCCAGCAGTAACGATGTTCCAGGGGGCTCCGGAAACACCATATATTTT
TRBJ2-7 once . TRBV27 CASRQGRSREQYF TGTGCCAGCAGGCAGGGGAGATCTCGGGAGCAGTACTTC
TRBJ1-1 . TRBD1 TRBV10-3 CAISERGDSDTEAFF TGTGCCATCAGTGAGCGTGGGGACAGCGACACTGAAGCTTTCTTT
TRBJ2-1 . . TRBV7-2 CASSFFYDNEQFF TGTGCCAGCAGCTTTTTCTACGACAATGAGCAGTTCTTC
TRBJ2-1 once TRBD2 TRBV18 CASSLAGLAGEQFF TGTGCCAGCTCACTGGCGGGACTAGCGGGAGAACAGTTCTTC
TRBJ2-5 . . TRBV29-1 CSTEKGGEETQYF TGCAGCACAGAAAAGGGGGGGGAAGAGACCCAGTACTTC
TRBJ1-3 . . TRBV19 CASSIVRPNSGNTIYF TGTGCCAGTAGTATTGTTCGGCCGAACTCTGGAAACACCATATATTTT
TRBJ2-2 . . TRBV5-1 CASSLVGRRTGELFF TGCGCCAGCAGCTTGGTGGGTAGGAGGACCGGGGAGCTGTTTTTT
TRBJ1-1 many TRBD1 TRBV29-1 CSVGFGTGSGSGAFF TGCAGCGTGGGGTTTGGGACAGGGAGCGGGAGTGGGGCTTTCTTT
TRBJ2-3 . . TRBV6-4 CASSDPISSSTDTQYF TGTGCCAGCAGTGACCCTATATCCTCTAGCACAGATACGCAGTATTTT
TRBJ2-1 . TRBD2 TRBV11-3 CASSLAGGRAYNEQFF TGTGCCAGCAGCTTAGCTGGCGGGAGGGCCTACAATGAGCAGTTCTTC
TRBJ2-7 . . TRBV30 CAWRKKRSVSYEQYF TGTGCCTGGAGGAAGAAGCGGAGTGTCTCCTACGAGCAGTACTTC
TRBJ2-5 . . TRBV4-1 CASSQDLWTVQETQYF TGCGCCAGCAGCCAAGATCTCTGGACGGTCCAAGAGACCCAGTACTTC
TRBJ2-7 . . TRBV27 CASSLSRVVDEQYF TGTGCCAGCAGTTTATCCCGCGTCGTGGACGAGCAGTACTTC
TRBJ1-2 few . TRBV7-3 CASSLSAGPYGYTF TGTGCCAGCAGCTTATCCGCGGGACCCTATGGCTACACCTTC
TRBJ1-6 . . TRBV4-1 CASSQVGTENNSPLHF TGCGCCAGCAGCCAAGTTGGGACGGAAAATAATTCACCCCTCCACTTT
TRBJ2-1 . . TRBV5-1 CASHESTHSNEQFF TGCGCCAGCCACGAATCGACTCACAGTAATGAGCAGTTCTTC
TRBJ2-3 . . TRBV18 CASSPRGQLSTDTQYF TGTGCCAGCTCACCACGCGGACAGCTAAGCACAGATACGCAGTATTTT